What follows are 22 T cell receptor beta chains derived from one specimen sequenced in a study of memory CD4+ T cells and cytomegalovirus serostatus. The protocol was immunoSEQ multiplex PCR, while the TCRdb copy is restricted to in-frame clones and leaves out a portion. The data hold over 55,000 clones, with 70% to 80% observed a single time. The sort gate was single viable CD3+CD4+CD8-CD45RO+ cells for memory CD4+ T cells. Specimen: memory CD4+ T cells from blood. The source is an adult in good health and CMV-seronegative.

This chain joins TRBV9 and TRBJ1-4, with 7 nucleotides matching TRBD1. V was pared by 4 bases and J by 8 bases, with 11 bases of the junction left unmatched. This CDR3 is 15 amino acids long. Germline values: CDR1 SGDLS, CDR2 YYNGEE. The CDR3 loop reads CASSPRQGVGEKLFF. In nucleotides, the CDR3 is TGTGCCAGCAGCCCCCGACAGGGAGTGGGCGAAAAACTGTTTTTT.

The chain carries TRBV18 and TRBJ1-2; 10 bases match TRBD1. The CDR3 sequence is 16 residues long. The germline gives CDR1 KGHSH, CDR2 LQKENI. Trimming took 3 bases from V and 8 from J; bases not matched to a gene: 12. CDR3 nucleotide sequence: TGTGCCAGCTCACCTCAACCACCGGGACAGGGGTGGGGCTACACCTTC. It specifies CASSPQPPGQGWGYTF.

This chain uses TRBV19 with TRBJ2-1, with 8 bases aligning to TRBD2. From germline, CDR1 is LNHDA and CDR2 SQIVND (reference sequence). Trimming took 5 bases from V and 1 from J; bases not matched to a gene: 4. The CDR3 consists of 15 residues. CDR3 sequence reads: CASSVSGSSYNEQFF. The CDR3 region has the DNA TGTGCCAGTAGTGTCAGCGGGAGTTCCTACAATGAGCAGTTCTTC.

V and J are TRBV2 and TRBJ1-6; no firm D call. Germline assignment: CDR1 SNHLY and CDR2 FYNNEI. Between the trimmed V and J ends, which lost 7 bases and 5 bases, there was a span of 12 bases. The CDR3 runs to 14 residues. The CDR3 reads CASNGNRNNSPLHF. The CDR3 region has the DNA TGTGCCAGCAATGGAAATAGAAATAATTCACCCCTCCACTTT.

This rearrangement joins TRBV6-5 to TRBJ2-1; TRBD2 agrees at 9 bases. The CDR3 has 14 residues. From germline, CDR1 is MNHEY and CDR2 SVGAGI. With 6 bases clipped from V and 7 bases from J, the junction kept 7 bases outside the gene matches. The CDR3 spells CASRGGRARNEQFF. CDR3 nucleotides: TGTGCCAGCAGAGGCGGGAGGGCTCGGAATGAGCAGTTCTTC.

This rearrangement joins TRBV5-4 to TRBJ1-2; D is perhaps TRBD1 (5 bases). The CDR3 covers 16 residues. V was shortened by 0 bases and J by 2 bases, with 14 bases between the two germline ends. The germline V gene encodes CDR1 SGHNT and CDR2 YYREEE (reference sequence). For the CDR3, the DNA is TGTGCCAGCAGCTTGGTGTCCGCAGGGTTGAACTATGGCTACACCTTC. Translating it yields CASSLVSAGLNYGYTF.

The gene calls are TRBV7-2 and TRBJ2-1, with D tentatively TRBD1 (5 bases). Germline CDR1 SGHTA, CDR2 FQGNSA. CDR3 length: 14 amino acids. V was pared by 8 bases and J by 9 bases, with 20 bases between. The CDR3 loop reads CASLGSYGRGEQFF. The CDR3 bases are TGTGCCAGCTTGGGAAGCTATGGTAGGGGTGAGCAGTTCTTC.

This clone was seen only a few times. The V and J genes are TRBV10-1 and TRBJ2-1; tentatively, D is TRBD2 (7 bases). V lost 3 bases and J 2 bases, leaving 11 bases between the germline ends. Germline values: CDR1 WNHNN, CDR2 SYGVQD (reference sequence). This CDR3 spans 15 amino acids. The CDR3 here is CASSEGGAAYNEQFF. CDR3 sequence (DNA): TGCGCCAGCAGTGAAGGGGGGGCAGCCTACAATGAGCAGTTCTTC.

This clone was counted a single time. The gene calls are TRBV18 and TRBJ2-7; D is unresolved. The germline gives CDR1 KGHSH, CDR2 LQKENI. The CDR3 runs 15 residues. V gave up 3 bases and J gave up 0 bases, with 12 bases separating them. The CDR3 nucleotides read TGTGCCAGCTCACCCCTAAAGGCTAGCTCCTACGAGCAGTACTTC. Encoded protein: CASSPLKASSYEQYF.

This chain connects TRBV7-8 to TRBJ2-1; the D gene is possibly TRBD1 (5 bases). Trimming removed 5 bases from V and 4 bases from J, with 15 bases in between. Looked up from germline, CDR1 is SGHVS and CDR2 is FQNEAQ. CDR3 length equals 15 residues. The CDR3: CASSRDRNQYNEQFF. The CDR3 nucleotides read TGTGCCAGCAGCCGCGACAGAAACCAATACAATGAGCAGTTCTTC.

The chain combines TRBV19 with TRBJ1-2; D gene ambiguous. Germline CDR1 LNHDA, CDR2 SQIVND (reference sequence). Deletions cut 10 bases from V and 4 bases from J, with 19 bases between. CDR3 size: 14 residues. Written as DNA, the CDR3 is TGTGCCACCCTCGGGAGAGGTGTTAGCTATGGCTACACCTTC. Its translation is CATLGRGVSYGYTF. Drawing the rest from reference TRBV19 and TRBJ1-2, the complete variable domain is DGGITQSPKYLFRKEGQNVTLSCEQNLNHDAMYWYRQDPGQGLRLIYYSQIVNDFQKGDIAEGYSVSREKKESFPLTVTSAQKNPTAFYLCATLGRGVSYGYTFGSGTRLTVV.

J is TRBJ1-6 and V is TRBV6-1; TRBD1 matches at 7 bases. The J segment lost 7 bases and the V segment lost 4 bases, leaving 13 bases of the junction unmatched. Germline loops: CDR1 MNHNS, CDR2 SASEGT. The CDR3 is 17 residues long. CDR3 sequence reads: CASSGPGQRRLNSPLHF. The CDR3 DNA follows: TGTGCCAGCAGTGGACCGGGACAGAGGAGACTAAATTCACCCCTCCACTTT.

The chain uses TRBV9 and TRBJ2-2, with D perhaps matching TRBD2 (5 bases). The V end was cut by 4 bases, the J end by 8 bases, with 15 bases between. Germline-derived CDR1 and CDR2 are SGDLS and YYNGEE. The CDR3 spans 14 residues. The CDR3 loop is CASSPSWRLGELFF. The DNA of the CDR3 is TGTGCCAGCAGCCCTAGCTGGCGTTTAGGGGAGCTGTTTTTT. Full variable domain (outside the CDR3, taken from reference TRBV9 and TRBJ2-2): DSGVTQTPKHLITATGQRVTLRCSPRSGDLSVYWYQQSLDQGLQFLIQYYNGEERAKGNILERFSAQQFPDLHSELNLSSLELGDSALYFCASSPSWRLGELFFGEGSRLTVL.

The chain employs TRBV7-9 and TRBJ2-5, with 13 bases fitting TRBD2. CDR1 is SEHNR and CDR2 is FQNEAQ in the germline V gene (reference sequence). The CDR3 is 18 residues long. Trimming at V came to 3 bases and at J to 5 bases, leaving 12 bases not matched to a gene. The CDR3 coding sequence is TGTGCCAGCAGCTTGGGTGGTCGACTAGCGGGGGGCCGGGAGACCCAGTACTTC. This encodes CASSLGGRLAGGRETQYF.

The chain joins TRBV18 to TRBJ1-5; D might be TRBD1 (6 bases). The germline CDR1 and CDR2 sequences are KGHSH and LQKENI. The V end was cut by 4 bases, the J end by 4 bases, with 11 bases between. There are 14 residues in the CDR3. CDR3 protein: CASSLRQANQPQHF. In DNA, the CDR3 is TGTGCCAGCTCACTCCGACAGGCGAATCAGCCCCAGCATTTT.

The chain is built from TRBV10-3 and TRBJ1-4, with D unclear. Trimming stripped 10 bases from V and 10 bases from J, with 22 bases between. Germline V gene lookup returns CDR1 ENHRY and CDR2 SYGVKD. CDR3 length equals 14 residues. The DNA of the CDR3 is TGTGCCACAGCTGAAGGACCGAGGGTTCGAAAACTGTTTTTT. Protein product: CATAEGPRVRKLFF.

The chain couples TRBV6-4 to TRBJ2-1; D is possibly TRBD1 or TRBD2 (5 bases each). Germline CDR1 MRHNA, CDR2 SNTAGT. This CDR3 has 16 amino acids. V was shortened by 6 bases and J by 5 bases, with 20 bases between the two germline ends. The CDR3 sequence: CASSIAPGASNNEQFF. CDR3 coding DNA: TGTGCCAGCAGCATAGCCCCCGGGGCCTCAAACAATGAGCAGTTCTTC.

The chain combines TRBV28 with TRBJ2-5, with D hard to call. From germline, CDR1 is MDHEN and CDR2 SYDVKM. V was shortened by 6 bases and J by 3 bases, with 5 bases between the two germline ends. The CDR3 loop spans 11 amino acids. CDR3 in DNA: TGTGCCAGCAGACTAAAAGAGACCCAGTACTTC. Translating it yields CASRLKETQYF.

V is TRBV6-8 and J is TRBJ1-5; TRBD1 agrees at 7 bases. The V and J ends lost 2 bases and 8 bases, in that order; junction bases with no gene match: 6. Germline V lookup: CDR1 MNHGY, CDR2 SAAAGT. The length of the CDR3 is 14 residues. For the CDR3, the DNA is TGTGCCAGCAGTTACCCAGACAGGGTTGAGCCCCAGCATTTT. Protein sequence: CASSYPDRVEPQHF.

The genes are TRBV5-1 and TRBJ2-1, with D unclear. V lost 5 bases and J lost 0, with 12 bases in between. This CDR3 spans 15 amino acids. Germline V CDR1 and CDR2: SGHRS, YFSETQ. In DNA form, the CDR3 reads TGCGCCAGCAGTATTATCCCGAGCTCCTACAATGAGCAGTTCTTC. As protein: CASSIIPSSYNEQFF.

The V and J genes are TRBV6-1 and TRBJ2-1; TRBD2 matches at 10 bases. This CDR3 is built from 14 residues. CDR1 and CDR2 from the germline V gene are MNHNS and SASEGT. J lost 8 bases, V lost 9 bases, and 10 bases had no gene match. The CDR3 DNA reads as TGTGCCAGGATGAATATAGCGGGGGGCCATGAGCAGTTCTTC. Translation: CARMNIAGGHEQFF.

CDR3 residues: CASSREPGPEQFF. The DNA for the CDR3 is TGCGCCAGCAGCCGTGAACCGGGACCGGAGCAGTTCTTC. The chain has TRBV5-1 and TRBJ2-1, with D tentatively TRBD1 or TRBD2 (5 bases each). With 4 bases removed from V and 10 bases from J, the gap between germline ends came to 15 bases. This CDR3 is built from 13 residues. CDR1 and CDR2 from the germline V gene are SGHRS and YFSETQ.